This TCR beta chain was sequenced during a study of CD8 T cells in ankylosing spondylitis. For this clonotype: Antigen unknown.

This CDR3 contains 13 residues. Germline V gene lookup returns CDR1 LNHNV and CDR2 YYDKDF (reference sequence). Trimming stripped 8 bases from V and 0 bases from J, with 9 bases between. A single record per CDR3 protein comes from TCRdb applying MiXCR to the 5' RACE reads. The sample carries some 400,000 distinct CDR3 sequences, around 24% recorded once. Regarding the study as a whole: Apparently characteristic of ankylosing spondylitis blood was a TCR beta motif (about eight highly homologous variants). Peripheral blood held disease-linked clones only at relatively low frequency, and these were CD8+.

This sequence joins TRBV15 and TRBJ2-3; tentative D call: TRBD2 (6 bases). This TCR was sampled from a male donor with ankylosing spondylitis. The specimen sequenced was blood, either unsorted or a sorted T cell fraction (not recorded which). CDR3 protein: CATRGSSTDTQYF. The DNA for the CDR3 is TGTGCCACCCGGGGGAGTAGCACAGATACGCAGTATTTT.